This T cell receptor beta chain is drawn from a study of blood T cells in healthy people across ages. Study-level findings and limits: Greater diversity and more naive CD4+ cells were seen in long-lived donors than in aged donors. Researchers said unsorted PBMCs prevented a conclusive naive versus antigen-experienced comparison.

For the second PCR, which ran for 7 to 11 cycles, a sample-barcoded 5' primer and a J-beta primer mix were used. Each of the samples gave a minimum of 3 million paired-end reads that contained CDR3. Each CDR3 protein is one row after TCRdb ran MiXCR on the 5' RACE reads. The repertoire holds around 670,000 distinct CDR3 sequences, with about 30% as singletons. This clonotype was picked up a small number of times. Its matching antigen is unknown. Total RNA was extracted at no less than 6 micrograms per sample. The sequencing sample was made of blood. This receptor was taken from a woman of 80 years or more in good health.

CDR3 sequence (DNA): TGTGCCAGCAGCGGGGACAGGGGATCCTATGGCTACACCTTC. The encoded protein is CASSGDRGSYGYTF. This chain links TRBV7-9 with TRBJ1-2; 10 bases are shared with TRBD1. This CDR3 is 14 amino acids long. The V and J ends lost 5 bases and 4 bases, in that order; junction bases with no gene match: 4. Looked up from germline, CDR1 is SEHNR and CDR2 is FQNEAQ (reference sequence).